This T cell receptor (beta chain) stems from a study of blood T cell repertoires in COVID-19. Per the authors' pipeline: From reference gene primer amplification, estimates of nucleated cell counts were derived. Clones were sequenced by immunoSEQ multiplex PCR, and TCRdb holds only the in-frame ones, with some missing. The D gene and trimming were derived from the DNA, and the V and J assignments and clone size from that table. The data show over 150,000 clones, 80% to 90% seen once. The CDR3 is 16 amino acids. Germline V gene data show CDR1 as KGHSH and CDR2 as LQKENI. Trimming took 5 bases from V and 4 from J; bases not matched to a gene: 11.

The sequenced material came from peripheral blood. This sequence joins TRBV18 and TRBJ1-5; 7 bases are a match to TRBD1. This clonotype originated in a woman aged 55-70 years who had recovered from COVID-19. CDR3 nucleotide sequence: TGTGCCAGCTCATATAACACAGGGGCTAGTAATCAGCCCCAGCATTTT. It encodes CASSYNTGASNQPQHF.